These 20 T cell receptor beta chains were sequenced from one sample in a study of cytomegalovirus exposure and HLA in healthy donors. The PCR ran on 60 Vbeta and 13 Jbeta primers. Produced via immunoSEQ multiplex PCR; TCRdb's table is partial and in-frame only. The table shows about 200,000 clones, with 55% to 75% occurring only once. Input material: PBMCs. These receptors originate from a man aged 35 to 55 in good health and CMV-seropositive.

This CDR3 is CASSLSLGTGIHEQYF. The CDR3 bases are TGTGCCAGCAGTTTATCCCTCGGGACAGGGATCCACGAGCAGTACTTC. The genes are TRBV28 and TRBJ2-7, with TRBD1 identical over 9 bases. CDR1 and CDR2 from the germline V gene are MDHEN and SYDVKM. The CDR3 length is 16 residues. V shed 1 base, J shed 5 bases, and the junction held 9 bases outside the gene matches.

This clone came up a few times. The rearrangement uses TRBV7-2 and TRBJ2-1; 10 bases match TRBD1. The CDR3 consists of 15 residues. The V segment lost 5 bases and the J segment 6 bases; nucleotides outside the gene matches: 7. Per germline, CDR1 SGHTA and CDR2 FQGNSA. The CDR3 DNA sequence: TGTGCCAGCAGCGTGGGACAGGGGATCCCCAATGAGCAGTTCTTC. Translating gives CASSVGQGIPNEQFF.

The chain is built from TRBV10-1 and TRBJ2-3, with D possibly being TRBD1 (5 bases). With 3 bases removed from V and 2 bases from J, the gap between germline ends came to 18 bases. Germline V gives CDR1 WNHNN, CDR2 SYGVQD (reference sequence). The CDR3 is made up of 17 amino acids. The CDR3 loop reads CASSDFADSLTTDTQYF. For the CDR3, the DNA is TGCGCCAGCAGTGACTTCGCCGACAGCTTGACCACAGATACGCAGTATTTT.

CDR3 nucleotide sequence: TGTGCCAGCAGCGTTGGGGAGGGTTCCCAGTACTTC. This codes for CASSVGEGSQYF. The chain employs TRBV5-6 and TRBJ2-7, with TRBD2 matching over 7 bases. This CDR3 has 12 residues. The ends lost 4 bases at V and 10 bases at J; junction bases unmatched: 8. Germline CDR1 and CDR2: SGHDT and YYEEEE. Filled out from reference TRBV5-6 and TRBJ2-7, the complete variable domain reads DAGVTQSPTHLIKTRGQQVTLRCSPKSGHDTVSWYQQALGQGPQFIFQYYEEEERQRGNFPDRFSGHQFPNYSSELNVNALLLGDSALYLCASSVGEGSQYFGPGTRLTVT.

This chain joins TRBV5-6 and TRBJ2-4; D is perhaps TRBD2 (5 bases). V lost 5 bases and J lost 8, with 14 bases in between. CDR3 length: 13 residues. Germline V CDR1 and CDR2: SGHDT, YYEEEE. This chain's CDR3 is CASSSGELDIQYF. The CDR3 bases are TGTGCCAGCAGTTCCGGGGAGTTGGACATTCAGTACTTC.

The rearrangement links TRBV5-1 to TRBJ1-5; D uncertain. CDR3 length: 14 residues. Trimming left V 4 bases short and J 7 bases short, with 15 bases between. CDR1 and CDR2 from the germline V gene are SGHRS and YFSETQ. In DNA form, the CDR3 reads TGCGCCAGCAGCCTTGAGGAGGCCCAGCAGCCCCAGCATTTT. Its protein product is CASSLEEAQQPQHF.

CDR3 nucleotide sequence: TGTGCCAGCAGCTTTCAGTATGGCTACACCTTC. Translation: CASSFQYGYTF. The chain links TRBV7-9 to TRBJ1-2; D is unclear. This CDR3 spans 11 amino acids. V was cut by 3 bases and J by 5 bases, with 4 bases left in between. Germline V CDR1 and CDR2: SEHNR, FQNEAQ (reference sequence).

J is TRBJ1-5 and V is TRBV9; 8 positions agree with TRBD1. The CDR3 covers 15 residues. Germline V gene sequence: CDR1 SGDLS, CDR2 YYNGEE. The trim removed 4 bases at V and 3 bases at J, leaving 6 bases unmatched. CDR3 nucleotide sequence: TGTGCCAGCAGCCTCGGGACAGGACCCAATCAGCCCCAGCATTTT. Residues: CASSLGTGPNQPQHF.

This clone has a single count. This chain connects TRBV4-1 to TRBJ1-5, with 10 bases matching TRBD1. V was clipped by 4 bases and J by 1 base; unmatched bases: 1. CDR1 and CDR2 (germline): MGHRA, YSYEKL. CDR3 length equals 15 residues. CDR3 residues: CASSPGQGSNQPQHF. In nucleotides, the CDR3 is TGCGCCAGCAGCCCGGGACAGGGGAGCAATCAGCCCCAGCATTTT.

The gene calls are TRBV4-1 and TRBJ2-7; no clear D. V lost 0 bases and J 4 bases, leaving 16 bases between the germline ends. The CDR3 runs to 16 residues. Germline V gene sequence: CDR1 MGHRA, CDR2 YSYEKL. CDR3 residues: CASSQETLTTVYEQYF. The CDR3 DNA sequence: TGCGCCAGCAGCCAAGAAACCTTAACTACCGTGTACGAGCAGTACTTC.

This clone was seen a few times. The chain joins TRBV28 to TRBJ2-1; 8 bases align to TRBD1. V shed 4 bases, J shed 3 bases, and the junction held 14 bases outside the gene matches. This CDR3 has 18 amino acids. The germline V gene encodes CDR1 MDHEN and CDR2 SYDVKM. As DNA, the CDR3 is TGTGCCAGCAGTTCGACCAGGACAGGGATGGGGGTCTACAATGAGCAGTTCTTC. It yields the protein CASSSTRTGMGVYNEQFF.

As DNA, the CDR3 is TGTGCCAGCAGCAACCGCCGGCGGAAGAACACCGGGGAGCTGTTTTTT. Amino acids: CASSNRRRKNTGELFF. This rearrangement joins TRBV21-1 to TRBJ2-2; the table's D call of TRBD2 was not tested on the DNA. TRBV21-1 constitutes a pseudogene. This CDR3 has 16 amino acids.

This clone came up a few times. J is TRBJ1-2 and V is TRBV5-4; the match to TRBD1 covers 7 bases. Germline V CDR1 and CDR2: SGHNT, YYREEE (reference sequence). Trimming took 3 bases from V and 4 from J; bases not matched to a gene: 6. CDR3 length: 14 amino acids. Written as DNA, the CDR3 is TGTGCCAGCAGCTCGGGACAGAGCACCTATGGCTACACCTTC. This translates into CASSSGQSTYGYTF.

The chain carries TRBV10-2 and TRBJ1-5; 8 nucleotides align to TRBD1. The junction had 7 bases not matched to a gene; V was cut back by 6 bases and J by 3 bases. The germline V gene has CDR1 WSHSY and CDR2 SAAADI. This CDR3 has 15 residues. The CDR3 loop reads CASSPTGVPNQPQHF. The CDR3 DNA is TGCGCCAGCAGCCCGACAGGGGTTCCCAATCAGCCCCAGCATTTT.

CDR3 in amino acids: CAPEGDTGELFF. In nucleotides, the CDR3 is TGTGCCCCCGAGGGGGACACCGGGGAGCTGTTTTTT. The V gene is TRBV30, the J gene TRBJ2-2; tentatively, D is TRBD1 (6 bases). CDR1 is GTSNPN, CDR2 SVGIG, per germline (reference sequence). Trimming pared 8 bases from V and 3 bases from J, leaving 10 bases between. This CDR3 is built from 12 residues. Combining the CDR3 with reference TRBV30 and TRBJ2-2 gives the whole variable domain SQTIHQWPATLVQPVGSPLSLECTVEGTSNPNLYWYRQAAGRGLQLLFYSVGIGQISSEVPQNLSASRPQDRQFILSSKKLLLSDSGFYLCAPEGDTGELFFGEGSRLTVL.

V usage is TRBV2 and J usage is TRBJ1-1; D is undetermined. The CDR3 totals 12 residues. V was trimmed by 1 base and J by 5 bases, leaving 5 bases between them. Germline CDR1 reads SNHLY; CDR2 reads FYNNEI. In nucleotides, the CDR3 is TGTGCCAGCAGTGAAGGGCCTACTGAAGCTTTCTTT. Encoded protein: CASSEGPTEAFF. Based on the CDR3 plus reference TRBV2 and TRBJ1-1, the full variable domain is EPEVTQTPSHQVTQMGQEVILRCVPISNHLYFYWYRQILGQKVEFLVSFYNNEISEKSEIFDDQFSVERPDGSNFTLKIRSTKLEDSAMYFCASSEGPTEAFFGQGTRLTVV.

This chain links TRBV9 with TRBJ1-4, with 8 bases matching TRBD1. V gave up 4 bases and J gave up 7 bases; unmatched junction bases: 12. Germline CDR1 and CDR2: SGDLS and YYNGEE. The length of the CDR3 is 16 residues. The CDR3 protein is CASSPGVSGGVEKLFF. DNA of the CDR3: TGTGCCAGCAGCCCCGGAGTATCAGGGGGCGTTGAAAAACTGTTTTTT.

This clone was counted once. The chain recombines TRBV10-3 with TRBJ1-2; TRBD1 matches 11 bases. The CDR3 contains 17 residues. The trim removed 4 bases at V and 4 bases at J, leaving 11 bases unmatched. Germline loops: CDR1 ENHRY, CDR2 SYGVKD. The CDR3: CAISAGTGGLIGYGYTF. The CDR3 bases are TGTGCCATCAGTGCTGGGACAGGGGGGCTGATCGGCTATGGCTACACCTTC.

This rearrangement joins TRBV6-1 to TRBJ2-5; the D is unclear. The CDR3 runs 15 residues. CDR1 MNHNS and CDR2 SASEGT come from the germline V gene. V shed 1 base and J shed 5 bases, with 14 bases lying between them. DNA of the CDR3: TGTGCCAGCAGTGAAGGGGCTACCCGCACCGAGACCCAGTACTTC. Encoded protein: CASSEGATRTETQYF.

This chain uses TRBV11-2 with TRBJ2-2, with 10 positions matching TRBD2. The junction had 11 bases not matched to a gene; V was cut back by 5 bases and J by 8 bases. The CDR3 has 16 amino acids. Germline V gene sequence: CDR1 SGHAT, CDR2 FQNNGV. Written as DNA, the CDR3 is TGTGCCAGCAGCCCGCGGGGAGCGGGGGGGCTAGGGGAGCTGTTTTTT. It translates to CASSPRGAGGLGELFF. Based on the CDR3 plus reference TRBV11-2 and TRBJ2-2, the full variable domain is EAGVAQSPRYKIIEKRQSVAFWCNPISGHATLYWYQQILGQGPKLLIQFQNNGVVDDSQLPKDRFSAERLKGVDSTLKIQPAKLEDSAVYLCASSPRGAGGLGELFFGEGSRLTVL.